This TCR beta chain was profiled in a study of T cell repertoires in cytomegalovirus infection. Study-level background: Recently identified HLA-C-restricted CMV epitopes were used, and well-studied HLA-B-restricted CMV epitopes were used as well. Shared public TCR beta signatures pointed to both CMV infection and a matching HLA type.

TCRdb reanalysed the reads using MiXCR and keeps one entry per CDR3 protein. Seen here are hundreds of thousands of distinct CDR3 sequences, 30% to 40% observed once, and the top ten hold more than 13%. Study-level findings and limits: HLA-C-restricted TCR beta clonotypes specific for CMV led the ex vivo response. CMV carriers having the relevant HLA were flagged by cumulative public TCR beta family frequency.

A note on this clonotype: Antigen: not known.

This receptor was taken from a human donor in good health (CMV status not recorded). Some clones in this sample may be carry-over from other donors' samples. Sequencing was performed on cultured CD8+ T cells from PBMCs, taken from culture after CMV antigen stimulation.

CDR3 protein: CASPSVANTGELFF. CDR3 DNA sequence: TGTGCCAGCCCCTCGGTTGCGAACACCGGGGAGCTGTTTTTT. The chain links TRBV7-8 to TRBJ2-2; no reliable D call. The germline V gene has CDR1 SGHVS and CDR2 FQNEAQ. The CDR3 consists of 14 residues. V was clipped by 8 bases and J by 0 bases, with 10 bases between them.